The T cell receptor beta chain under discussion was sequenced for a study of blood T cells in healthy people across ages. Trimming cost V 3 bases and J 5 bases, with 7 bases left between them. This CDR3 has 12 residues. Germline values: CDR1 SGHAT, CDR2 FQNNGV. Study-wide results and caveats: Samples with more naive T cells showed higher observed beta diversity. Measured against age, TCR beta diversity per million T cells decreased in a roughly linear manner.

Sample-barcoded 5' priming and a J-beta primer mix drove a second PCR of about 6 to 12 cycles. Every sample returned 3 million or more CDR3-containing paired-end reads. MiXCR was run by TCRdb on the 5' RACE reads, yielding one entry per CDR3 protein. The sample includes roughly 790,000 distinct CDR3 sequences, roughly 47% seen only once; the top ten take approximately 22%. This clonotype was found a few times. Its specificity is unknown. The source of this sequence is a woman aged 60-75 years in good health. V is TRBV11-2 and J is TRBJ1-1; no firm D call. Input material: blood. In nucleotides, the CDR3 is TGTGCCAGCAGCTTTTTCTCAACTGAAGCTTTCTTT. Translating it yields CASSFFSTEAFF.